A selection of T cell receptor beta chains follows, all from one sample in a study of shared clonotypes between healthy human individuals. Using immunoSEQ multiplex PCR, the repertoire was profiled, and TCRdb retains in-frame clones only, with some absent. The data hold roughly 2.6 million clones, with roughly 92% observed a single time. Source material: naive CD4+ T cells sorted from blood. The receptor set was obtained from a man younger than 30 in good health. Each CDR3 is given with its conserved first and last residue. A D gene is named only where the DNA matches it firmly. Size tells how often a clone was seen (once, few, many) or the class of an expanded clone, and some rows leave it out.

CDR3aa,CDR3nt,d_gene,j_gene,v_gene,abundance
CATSSRTGTDTQYF,TGTGCCACCAGCTCGCGGACAGGCACAGATACGCAGTATTTT,NA,TRBJ2-3,TRBV15,once
CASSQSGGRAESDTQYF,TGCGCCAGCAGCCAATCAGGCGGGAGGGCCGAGTCAGATACGCAGTATTTT,TRBD2,TRBJ2-3,TRBV4-3,NA
CASSEGRSGNTIYF,TGTGCCAGCAGTGAAGGCAGGAGCGGAAACACCATATATTTT,NA,TRBJ1-3,TRBV6-1,NA
CASSFSKDSRNQPQHF,TGTGCCAGCAGCTTCTCCAAGGACAGCAGAAATCAGCCCCAGCATTTT,NA,TRBJ1-5,TRBV5-6,NA
CASSSSFGTSMTYEQYF,TGTGCCAGCAGCTCCTCCTTTGGGACTAGTATGACCTACGAGCAGTACTTC,TRBD2,TRBJ2-7,TRBV5-8,NA
CASSRQGSYEQYF,TGCGCCAGCAGCCGACAGGGGAGCTACGAGCAGTACTTC,TRBD1,TRBJ2-7,TRBV4-3,NA
CASSYQKNYGYTF,TGTGCCAGCAGTTACCAGAAAAACTATGGCTACACCTTC,NA,TRBJ1-2,TRBV6-6,NA
CASSPYGPQGGDGYTF,TGTGCCAGCTCACCGTATGGTCCACAGGGGGGAGATGGCTACACCTTC,TRBD1,TRBJ1-2,TRBV18,NA
CASRKDRENTGAFF,TGCGCCAGCAGAAAGGACAGGGAGAACACTGGAGCTTTCTTT,TRBD1,TRBJ1-1,TRBV10-1,NA
CASSVDRAANTGELFF,TGTGCCAGCAGTGTCGACAGGGCAGCGAACACCGGGGAGCTGTTTTTT,TRBD1,TRBJ2-2,TRBV11-2,once
CASSQPDRGPYEQYF,TGTGCCAGCAGTCAGCCAGACAGGGGTCCCTACGAGCAGTACTTC,TRBD1,TRBJ2-7,TRBV5-4,NA
CASGYQPGGADTQYF,TGTGCCAGCGGGTACCAGCCGGGGGGCGCAGATACGCAGTATTTT,NA,TRBJ2-3,TRBV6-1,NA
CAWSVNGGYEQYF,TGTGCCTGGAGTGTGAATGGTGGATACGAGCAGTACTTC,NA,TRBJ2-7,TRBV30,NA
CASSSTGFTGELFF,TGTGCCAGCAGCTCCACAGGGTTCACCGGGGAGCTGTTTTTT,NA,TRBJ2-2,TRBV11-3,NA
CASPKGVGTQYF,TGCGCCAGCCCGAAGGGGGTGGGGACCCAGTACTTC,NA,TRBJ2-5,TRBV4-1,NA
CASKNGSTYNEQFF,TGCGCCAGCAAGAACGGATCCACTTACAATGAGCAGTTCTTC,NA,TRBJ2-1,TRBV23-1,NA
CASSERGGANVLTF,TGTGCCAGCAGTGAACGAGGTGGGGCCAACGTCCTGACTTTC,NA,TRBJ2-6,TRBV6-1,NA
CASSRESNQPQHF,TGTGCTAGCAGCAGGGAAAGCAATCAGCCCCAGCATTTT,NA,TRBJ1-5,TRBV7-7,NA
CASSPGGASTDTQYF,TGTGCTAGCAGCCCGGGGGGAGCTAGCACAGATACGCAGTATTTT,TRBD2,TRBJ2-3,TRBV7-7,NA
CASSNPRTANSYEQYF,TGTGCCAGCAGCAACCCCAGGACAGCTAATTCCTACGAGCAGTACTTC,NA,TRBJ2-7,TRBV11-2,NA
CASSRKQGASNQPQHF,TGTGCCAGCAGTCGAAAACAGGGGGCAAGCAATCAGCCCCAGCATTTT,TRBD1,TRBJ1-5,TRBV6-6,NA
CASSPNTEAFF,TGTGCCAGCTCACCCAACACTGAAGCTTTCTTT,NA,TRBJ1-1,TRBV18,few
CASSFTSGGTDTQYF,TGTGCCAGCAGTTTCACTAGCGGGGGAACAGATACGCAGTATTTT,TRBD2,TRBJ2-3,TRBV6-5,NA